This T cell receptor beta chain was sequenced during a study of control samples from healthy donors and cancer patients. TCRdb's copy holds only in-frame clones and misses some; the assay was immunoSEQ multiplex PCR. This sample has about 160,000 clones, with approximately 96% found just once. Germline-derived CDR1 and CDR2 are SGHVS and FQNEAQ. The CDR3 length is 17 residues. Trimming removed 5 bases from V and 8 bases from J; junction bases left unmatched: 20. The J gene is TRBJ1-2, the V gene TRBV7-8, with 7 bases fitting TRBD1. The sequence derives from a woman aged 25-40 years in good health. Sequencing was performed on blood. The CDR3 bases are TGTGCCAGCAGCCCGGGACAGAGTCTTATCGCCGGCAGCGGCTACACCTTC. It yields the protein CASSPGQSLIAGSGYTF.